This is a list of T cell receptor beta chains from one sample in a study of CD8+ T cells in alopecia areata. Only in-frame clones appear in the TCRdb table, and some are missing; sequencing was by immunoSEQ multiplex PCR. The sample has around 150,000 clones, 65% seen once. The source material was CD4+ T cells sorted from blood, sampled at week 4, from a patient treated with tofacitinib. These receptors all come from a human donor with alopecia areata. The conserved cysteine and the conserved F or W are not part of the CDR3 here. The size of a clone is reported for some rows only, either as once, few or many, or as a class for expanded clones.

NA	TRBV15	ATSAASQETQY
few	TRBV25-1	ASTGTGGLGGTGELF
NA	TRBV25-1	ASSGTGQIRSTLH
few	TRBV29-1	SVGQSSQGANVLT
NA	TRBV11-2	ASSLFSTGELF
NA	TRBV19	ASSRTGSKMNTEAF
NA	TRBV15	ATSRGINTGELF
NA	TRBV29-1	SVEDSMGTRQF
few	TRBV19	ASSIRRGGRDTQY
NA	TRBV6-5	ASSPPDSYTGELF
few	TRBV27	ASSSRLAKGLDYEQY
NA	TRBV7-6	ASSYYPSRGSGNTIY
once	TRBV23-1	ASSQSWAPLSYEQY
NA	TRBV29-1	SVGASFTGELF
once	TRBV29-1	SVDRTNYGYT
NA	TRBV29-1	SARTGEGSPLH
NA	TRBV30	AWSVGGAGETQY
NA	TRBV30	AWSVSSQVT
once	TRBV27	ASSLYAGATSYNEQF
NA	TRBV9	ASSVEQGSSPLH
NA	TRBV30	AWSWVAGANVLT
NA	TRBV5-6	ASSLADRSTDTQY
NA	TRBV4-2	ASSHGTSGGLYQETQY
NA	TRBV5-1	ASSLAGQGSYNEQF
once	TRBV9	ASSVEVLGNEQF
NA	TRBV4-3	ASSHLDRDGGELF
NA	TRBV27	ASRPRGTYEQY
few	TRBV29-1	SVGVPGQHYGYT
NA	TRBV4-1	ASSPSGQWSSYEQY
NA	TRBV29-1	SVSGDPYNEQF
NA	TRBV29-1	SVAGQGKTQY
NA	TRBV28	ASSLPIMGGANVLT
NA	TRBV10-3	AISGGASGRTGELF
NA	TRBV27	ASSSVYPGGPGGTQY
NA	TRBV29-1	SVGPGQGWETQY
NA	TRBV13	ASSPSFMGGSSYEQY
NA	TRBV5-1	ASSRGQPNTEAF